Below are 27 T cell receptor beta chains sequenced from a single sample in a study of blood T cell repertoires in COVID-19. Data came from immunoSEQ multiplex PCR; TCRdb stores just in-frame clones and leaves some out. This sample carries fewer than 200,000 clones, around 77% of them seen once, and the ten largest clones take 6.5%. Sequencing was performed on peripheral blood. Source of these receptors: a man between 65 and 85 years old with active or convalescent COVID-19.

This clone was seen more than once but under ten times. The chain carries TRBV12-5 and TRBJ2-2; TRBD2 matches at 13 bases. The CDR3 is 20 residues long. CDR1 and CDR2 (germline): LGHNT, FRNRAP. Losses at the gene ends were 7 bases for V and 6 bases for J; bases not matched to a gene: 20. This chain's CDR3 is CASANRRTSGSTLIPGELFF. The CDR3 DNA sequence: TGTGCTAGTGCCAATAGGCGGACTAGCGGGAGCACCCTTATCCCCGGGGAGCTGTTTTTT.

CDR3 residues: CASRQEKNTEAFF. CDR3 bases: TGTGCCAGCAGGCAAGAGAAGAACACTGAAGCTTTCTTT. The rearrangement uses TRBV2 and TRBJ1-1; D is unresolved. The germline gives CDR1 SNHLY, CDR2 FYNNEI. There are 13 residues in the CDR3. V was shortened by 6 bases and J by 1 base, with 9 bases between the two germline ends.

The chain is built from TRBV7-2 and TRBJ2-7; tentative D call: TRBD2 (5 bases). The CDR3 runs to 13 residues. The germline gives CDR1 SGHTA, CDR2 FQGNSA. V lost 5 bases to trimming and J lost 3 bases, with 11 bases between them. The CDR3 coding sequence is TGTGCCAGCAGCCCACGGGCGGGCTACGAGCAGTACTTC. Its translation: CASSPRAGYEQYF.

This sequence joins TRBV4-3 and TRBJ1-2, with D unresolved. The CDR3 extends over 14 amino acids. Trimming left V 4 bases short and J 5 bases short, with 14 bases between. Germline V lookup: CDR1 LGHNA, CDR2 YSLEER. Written as DNA, the CDR3 is TGCGCCAGCAGCCCAGAGATACGGGGTTATGGCTACACCTTC. Translation gives CASSPEIRGYGYTF.

This clone was recorded once. CDR3 region: CASTPRAGELFF. CDR3 bases: TGTGCCAGCACCCCGCGGGCGGGGGAGCTGTTTTTT. The chain is built from TRBV6-2 or TRBV6-3 and TRBJ2-2, with a tentative D call TRBD2 (5 bases). The CDR3 loop spans 12 amino acids. V lost 7 bases, J lost 8 bases, and 11 bases lay in between. Germline V gives CDR1 MNHEY, CDR2 SVGEGT.

The CDR3 DNA sequence: TGTGCCAGCAGCCCGTTCATTGCTATAACTGGAAACACCATATATTTT. Its protein is CASSPFIAITGNTIYF. The chain carries TRBV3-1 (or the pseudogene TRBV3-2) and TRBJ1-3; D uncertain. The germline V gene has CDR1 LGHDT and CDR2 YNNKEL (reference sequence). The CDR3 spans 16 residues. Trimming removed 4 bases from V and 2 bases from J, with 15 bases in between.

CDR3 coding DNA: TGTGCCAGCAGTTTATACGCGCAGGGGGCTGTTGGCTACACCTTC. Translating gives CASSLYAQGAVGYTF. The V call is TRBV27, the J call TRBJ1-2; the match to TRBD1 covers 8 bases. This CDR3 has 15 residues. Germline lookup yields CDR1 MNHEY and CDR2 SMNVEV (reference sequence). Losses at the gene ends were 1 base for V and 7 bases for J; bases not matched to a gene: 8.

This sequence joins TRBV7-2 and TRBJ2-3; D unresolved. CDR1 SGHTA and CDR2 FQGNSA come from the germline V gene. V was cut by 4 bases and J by 6 bases, with 14 bases left in between. CDR3 length equals 14 residues. CDR3: CASSSGWRGDTQYF. CDR3 DNA: TGTGCCAGCAGCTCCGGGTGGCGTGGGGATACGCAGTATTTT.

The chain has TRBV14 and TRBJ2-1; TRBD2 agrees at 8 bases. Trimming at V came to 5 bases and at J to 5 bases, leaving 8 bases not matched to a gene. Germline CDR1 reads SGHDN; CDR2 reads FVKESK. This CDR3 region has 15 residues. CDR3 DNA sequence: TGTGCCAGCAGCAAGCGGGAGAAGGCGGACAATGAGCAGTTCTTC. Its protein product is CASSKREKADNEQFF.

This clone was seen only a few times. The sample has other DNA sequences that encode this CDR3 too. The chain couples TRBV7-9 to TRBJ2-1; 10 bases are a match to TRBD2. The CDR3 is 16 amino acids. V trimming: 0 bases; J trimming: 4 bases; junction bases outside the gene matches: 3. Germline V gene data show CDR1 as SEHNR and CDR2 as FQNEAQ (reference sequence). DNA for the CDR3: TGTGCCAGCAGCTTAGCACTAGCGGGAACATACAATGAGCAGTTCTTC. Its protein product is CASSLALAGTYNEQFF.

The chain has TRBV7-6 and TRBJ2-2; possible D gene TRBD2, 6 bases. CDR1 is SGHVS and CDR2 is FNYEAQ in the germline V gene. CDR3 length: 16 amino acids. V was cut by 2 bases and J by 7 bases, with 17 bases left in between. The CDR3 is CASSLSIPGASGELFF. DNA of the CDR3: TGTGCCAGCAGCTTATCAATTCCGGGAGCGAGCGGGGAGCTGTTTTTT.

The V gene is TRBV5-4, the J gene TRBJ2-1, with 12 bases identical to TRBD2. Germline V gene data show CDR1 as SGHNT and CDR2 as YYREEE (reference sequence). Losses at the gene ends were 0 bases for V and 2 bases for J; bases not matched to a gene: 6. This CDR3 contains 18 residues. The CDR3 sequence is CASSLGLAGVQAYNEQFF. The DNA of the CDR3 is TGTGCCAGCAGCTTGGGACTAGCGGGAGTTCAGGCCTACAATGAGCAGTTCTTC.

The chain combines TRBV7-2 with TRBJ2-7; a possible D gene is TRBD1 (6 bases). The germline V gene encodes CDR1 SGHTA and CDR2 FQGNSA. CDR3 length equals 12 residues. Between the trimmed V and J ends, which lost 5 bases and 6 bases, there was a span of 11 bases. CDR3 amino acids: CASSRDRSEQYF. DNA for the CDR3: TGTGCCAGCAGCCGAGACAGGTCCGAGCAGTACTTC. Full variable domain (outside the CDR3, taken from reference TRBV7-2 and TRBJ2-7): GAGVSQSPSNKVTEKGKDVELRCDPISGHTALYWYRQSLGQGLEFLIYFQGNSAPDKSGLPSDRFSAERTGGSVSTLTIQRTQQEDSAVYLCASSRDRSEQYFGPGTRLTVT.

V gene TRBV19 combines with J gene TRBJ1-6; D gene unclear. Germline V lookup: CDR1 LNHDA, CDR2 SQIVND (reference sequence). The V end was cut by 1 base, the J end by 1 base, with 8 bases between. This CDR3 region has 16 residues. Written as DNA, the CDR3 is TGTGCCAGTAGTATAGCGGGTTGGTCCTATAATTCACCCCTCCACTTT. Residues: CASSIAGWSYNSPLHF.

The chain links TRBV6-2 or TRBV6-3 to TRBJ1-5; no reliable D call. Germline loops: CDR1 MNHEY, CDR2 SVGEGT. V lost 6 bases, J lost 4 bases, and 7 bases lay in between. CDR3 size: 12 residues. The CDR3 here is CASSQYNQPQHF. The DNA of the CDR3 is TGTGCCAGCAGCCAATATAATCAGCCCCAGCATTTT.

The chain recombines TRBV27 with TRBJ1-2, with D unclear. V was cut by 3 bases and J by 1 base, with 6 bases left in between. There are 13 residues in the CDR3. Germline assignment: CDR1 MNHEY and CDR2 SMNVEV (reference sequence). The CDR3 nucleotides are TGTGCCAGCAGTTTCCAGATTAACTATGGCTACACCTTC. This sequence encodes CASSFQINYGYTF.

The chain uses TRBV7-9 and TRBJ2-5; 7 nucleotides match TRBD2. This CDR3 region has 17 residues. Germline trimming cut 5 bases from V and 2 bases from J; bases unmatched to any gene: 14. Germline lookup yields CDR1 SEHNR and CDR2 FQNEAQ (reference sequence). CDR3 in amino acids: CASSPVGLAVIQETQYF. The CDR3 bases are TGTGCCAGCAGCCCGGTCGGTCTAGCGGTCATACAAGAGACCCAGTACTTC.

The DNA of the CDR3 is TGTGCCAGCAGCTTTCGAGGACAGGGGAACACTGAAGCTTTCTTT. It specifies CASSFRGQGNTEAFF. The rearrangement links TRBV5-4 to TRBJ1-1; TRBD1 agrees at 8 bases. The ends lost 2 bases at V and 1 base at J; junction bases unmatched: 4. The CDR3 consists of 15 residues. Germline assignment: CDR1 SGHNT and CDR2 YYREEE (reference sequence).

The V and J genes are TRBV5-1 and TRBJ2-3, with 8 positions matching TRBD2. V lost 1 base, J lost 6 bases, and 10 bases stayed unmatched. The CDR3 covers 16 residues. Germline values: CDR1 SGHRS, CDR2 YFSETQ. The CDR3 here is CASSLSSAGGGDTQYF. As DNA, the CDR3 is TGCGCCAGCAGCTTGTCGTCCGCGGGAGGAGGTGATACGCAGTATTTT.

V usage is TRBV2 and J usage is TRBJ2-1; TRBD1 is a possible D gene (6 bases). V was clipped by 3 bases and J by 3 bases, with 12 bases between them. CDR1 is SNHLY and CDR2 is FYNNEI in the germline V gene. The CDR3 length is 15 residues. Written as DNA, the CDR3 is TGTGCCAGCAGTGACCGGGACAACCGCTACAATGAGCAGTTCTTC. This codes for CASSDRDNRYNEQFF.

V gene TRBV9 combines with J gene TRBJ1-2, with D possibly TRBD1 on 5 matching bases. This CDR3 comprises 13 residues. In germline, CDR1 is SGDLS, CDR2 YYNGEE. Between the trimmed V and J ends, which lost 3 bases and 4 bases, there was a span of 10 bases. As DNA, the CDR3 is TGTGCCAGCAGCGGGGGGGATCTCTATGGCTACACCTTC. Amino acids: CASSGGDLYGYTF.

This clone showed up just a few times. The chain carries TRBV19 and TRBJ2-1; TRBD2 agrees at 10 bases. This CDR3 comprises 16 residues. The V and J ends lost 8 bases and 7 bases, in that order; junction bases with no gene match: 14. CDR1 and CDR2 from the germline V gene are LNHDA and SQIVND (reference sequence). CDR3 protein: CASFDKTSGMGNEQFF. The CDR3 DNA reads TGTGCCAGTTTCGATAAAACTAGCGGGATGGGTAATGAGCAGTTCTTC.

This clone was picked up one time. The chain joins TRBV6-5 to TRBJ2-2; perhaps TRBD2 as D (5 bases). Germline CDR1 MNHEY, CDR2 SVGAGI. V was clipped by 7 bases and J by 4 bases, with 13 bases between them. The CDR3 extends over 14 amino acids. This CDR3 reads CASTRAVLTGELFF. As DNA, the CDR3 is TGTGCCAGCACTCGAGCGGTCCTCACCGGGGAGCTGTTTTTT.

J is TRBJ2-1 and V is TRBV30, with 7 nucleotides matching TRBD1. The germline V gene encodes CDR1 GTSNPN and CDR2 SVGIG (reference sequence). This CDR3 is 16 amino acids long. Germline trimming cut 5 bases from V and 2 bases from J; bases unmatched to any gene: 12. The chain's CDR3 is CAWASDRVWAYNEQFF. The CDR3 bases are TGTGCCTGGGCCTCCGACAGGGTTTGGGCCTACAATGAGCAGTTCTTC.

In nucleotides, the CDR3 is TGTGCCAGCAGTCCGACGGGGACAGGGAATTCACCCCTCCACTTT. This encodes CASSPTGTGNSPLHF. The V call is TRBV6-2 or TRBV6-3, the J call TRBJ1-6; 9 bases align to TRBD1. Trimming took 5 bases from V and 7 from J; bases not matched to a gene: 6. CDR1 is MNHEY and CDR2 is SVGEGT in the germline V gene. The CDR3 covers 15 residues.

The chain has TRBV5-1 and TRBJ2-1; 9 nucleotides line up with TRBD1. This CDR3 comprises 16 residues. V shed 0 bases, J shed 3 bases, and the junction held 4 bases outside the gene matches. Germline assignment: CDR1 SGHRS and CDR2 YFSETQ. CDR3 bases: TGCGCCAGCAGCTTGGCCCCGGGACAGGGCTACAATGAGCAGTTCTTC. Translating it yields CASSLAPGQGYNEQFF. The full variable domain, completed using reference TRBV5-1 and TRBJ2-1, is KAGVTQTPRYLIKTRGQQVTLSCSPISGHRSVSWYQQTPGQGLQFLFEYFSETQRNKGNFPGRFSGRQFSNSRSEMNVSTLELGDSALYLCASSLAPGQGYNEQFFGPGTRLTVL.

The sample holds one count of this clone. The chain links TRBV4-1 to TRBJ2-1; TRBD2 agrees at 8 bases. The CDR3 loop spans 17 amino acids. The germline CDR1 and CDR2 sequences are MGHRA and YSYEKL. The V and J ends lost 1 base and 6 bases, in that order; junction bases with no gene match: 11. The CDR3 sequence is CASSQVPSSGGSNEQFF. The DNA for the CDR3 is TGCGCCAGCAGCCAAGTTCCCTCCAGCGGGGGATCCAATGAGCAGTTCTTC.